A single sample gave rise to the 20 T cell receptor beta chains below, sequenced in a study of T cell clonality in common variable immunodeficiency. Produced via immunoSEQ multiplex PCR; TCRdb's table is partial and in-frame only. The data show about 64,000 clones, with none appearing a single time. Material for sequencing was peripheral blood mononuclear cells. The receptors derive from a person aged 18 to 70 in good health.

This clone appeared many times. The CDR3 is cut off 3 residues early in the read; its end comes from the germline J gene. The V call is TRBV19, the J call TRBJ2-1; no clear D gene. The CDR3 length is 13 residues. Germline values: CDR1 LNHDA, CDR2 SQIVND (reference sequence). The ends were cut back, 6 bases at V and 4 bases at J, with 10 bases in the middle. CDR3 bases read: TGTGCCAGTAGCGATACGCAGTACAATGAG. Translating gives CASSDTQYNE. The CDR3 as a whole reads CASSDTQYNEQFF.

This clone was observed many times. The read ends 3 residues before the CDR3 terminus; that terminus is restored from the germline J gene. V and J are TRBV6-2 or TRBV6-3 and TRBJ1-4; D call uncertain. Germline CDR1 is MNHEY and CDR2 is SVGEGT. V lost 2 bases and J 8 bases, leaving 12 bases between the germline ends. The CDR3 spans 14 residues. The CDR3 reads CASSYEGSEEKLFF. CDR3 DNA (partial): TGTGCCAGCAGTTACGAGGGTTCGGAGGAAAAA.

Many counts were recorded for this clone. The read is 3 residues too short to cover the CDR3 end, so that end is filled in from the germline J gene. The chain is built from TRBV2 and TRBJ2-3, with 7 bases that match TRBD2. Trimming cost V 6 bases and J 0 bases; bases outside gene matches: 6. The germline V gene has CDR1 SNHLY and CDR2 FYNNEI. The CDR3 totals 15 residues. The CDR3 bases that were read are TGTGCCAGCAGGGCTGCTAGCGGAAGCACAGATACG. Its translation: CASRAASGSTDT. The CDR3 in its entirety is CASRAASGSTDTQYF.

This clone was recorded many times. The sequenced fragment ends 3 residues before the CDR3 boundary, so the rest is inferred from the germline J gene. The chain has TRBV29-1 and TRBJ2-7, with 9 nucleotides matching TRBD1. The ends lost 5 bases at V and 3 bases at J; junction bases unmatched: 5. This CDR3 region has 13 residues. Germline CDR1 and CDR2: SQVTM and ANQGSEA. The CDR3 bases that were read are TGCAGCGTTAGAGGGACAGGGTACTACGAG. It encodes CSVRGTGYYE. The whole CDR3 is CSVRGTGYYEQYF.

The sample holds many counts of this clone. The read falls 3 residues short of the CDR3 end, and the missing part is taken from the germline J gene. The chain uses TRBV19 and TRBJ2-1, with 11 positions matching TRBD2. V shed 5 bases, J shed 0 bases, and the junction held 3 bases outside the gene matches. The CDR3 spans 16 residues. Germline lookup yields CDR1 LNHDA and CDR2 SQIVND (reference sequence). This CDR3 reads CASSAGLAASYNEQFF. The CDR3 bases that were read are TGTGCCAGTAGTGCGGGACTAGCGGCCTCCTACAATGAG.

The sample holds a few counts of this clone. The CDR3 end is not reached by the read, which stops 3 residues before it; the germline J gene fills it in. V usage is TRBV2 and J usage is TRBJ2-7; maybe TRBD1 (5 bases). CDR3 length: 14 amino acids. Germline CDR1 and CDR2: SNHLY and FYNNEI. Between the trimmed V and J ends, which lost 2 bases and 2 bases, there was a span of 10 bases. The chain's CDR3 is CASSETRQTYEQYF. The sequenced part of the CDR3 DNA is TGTGCCAGCAGTGAAACCAGACAGACCTACGAG.

About this clone itself: Sequencing ends 3 residues short of the CDR3 end; the germline J gene provides the rest. The V and J genes are TRBV11-2 and TRBJ1-6; 8 bases are a match to TRBD1. CDR1 and CDR2 from the germline V gene are SGHAT and FQNNGV. CDR3 length equals 14 residues. The V gene end was trimmed by 5 bases and the J gene end by 10 bases; junction bases not matched to a gene: 7. The CDR3 DNA, read in part, is TGTGCCAGCAGCGGACAGGGCGGGTGGTCACCC. Amino acids: CASSGQGGWSP. The complete CDR3 protein is CASSGQGGWSPLHF.

The sample holds many counts of this clone. The missing CDR3 end, 3 residues past where the read stops, is filled in from the germline J gene. The chain couples TRBV12-3 or TRBV12-4 to TRBJ2-1; D call uncertain. CDR3 length equals 13 residues. V was clipped by 6 bases and J by 7 bases, with 13 bases between them. The CDR3 DNA, read in part, is TGTGCCAGCAGACCCGGGTGGGTTAATGAG. It translates to CASRPGWVNE. The full CDR3 protein reads CASRPGWVNEQFF.

This clone was observed at least ten times. The read halts 3 residues ahead of the CDR3 end, with the missing end drawn from the germline J gene. The chain links TRBV5-8 to TRBJ1-4, with no clear D. This CDR3 is 11 amino acids long. Germline V gene data show CDR1 as SGHTS and CDR2 as YDEGEE. The CDR3 spells CASSLVSELFF. The part of the CDR3 DNA that was read is TGTGCCAGCAGCTTGGTTAGTGAA. The whole variable domain, filled in from reference TRBV5-8 and TRBJ1-4, reads EAGVTQSPTHLIKTRGQQATLRCSPISGHTSVYWYQQALGLGLQFLLWYDEGEERNRGNFPPRFSGRQFPNYSSELNVNALELEDSALYLCASSLVSELFFGSGTQLSVL.

This clone was recorded at least ten times. The read halts 3 residues ahead of the CDR3 end, with the missing end drawn from the germline J gene. The chain joins TRBV20-1 to TRBJ2-1; 11 nucleotides agree with TRBD2. The germline CDR1 and CDR2 sequences are DFQATT and SNEGSKA (reference sequence). V lost 6 bases to trimming and J lost 8 bases; unmatched junction nucleotides: 6. This CDR3 contains 13 residues. The CDR3 sequence: CSAEGLAAHEQFF. The sequenced CDR3 bases are TGCAGTGCCGAGGGACTAGCGGCTCATGAG.

This clone occurred many times. The CDR3 end lies 3 residues beyond the end of the read and is filled in from the germline J gene. This sequence joins TRBV5-1 and TRBJ1-1; TRBD1 matches at 7 bases. The CDR3 totals 12 residues. The germline V gene encodes CDR1 SGHRS and CDR2 YFSETQ. The CDR3 loop is CASSSTGIQAFF. The sequenced part of the CDR3 DNA is TGCGCCAGCAGCTCGACAGGGATACAA.

This clone was picked up a small number of times. The read ends 3 residues shy of where the CDR3 ends; the end is completed using the germline J gene. The chain links TRBV5-3 to TRBJ2-2; 7 bases map to TRBD2. TRBV5-3 is an ORF; its function is uncertain. J gave up 6 bases and V 1 base, and 21 bases lay outside the gene matches. CDR3 length: 20 amino acids. The CDR3 sequence: CARSLCLREIMSQRAGELFF. CDR3 DNA, as far as it was read: TGTGCCAGAAGCTTGTGTCTGCGGGAGATAATGAGTCAGAGGGCCGGGGAG.

This clone was observed many times. The read ends 3 residues early relative to the CDR3; the germline J gene fills the gap. This chain connects TRBV5-4 to TRBJ2-1; D perhaps matches TRBD2 (6 bases). The germline CDR1 and CDR2 sequences are SGHNT and YYREEE (reference sequence). V was trimmed by 9 bases and J by 5 bases, leaving 21 bases between them. CDR3 length: 15 residues. The CDR3 sequence is CATSLEGRQNNEQFF. The sequenced CDR3 bases are TGTGCCACCTCATTGGAGGGAAGACAGAACAATGAG.

This clone was counted ten times or more. The read gets to within 3 residues of the CDR3 end, and the germline J gene fills in the rest. The rearrangement joins TRBV7-8 to TRBJ2-5; the D gene could be TRBD1 or TRBD2 (6 bases each). This CDR3 contains 15 residues. Per the germline V gene, CDR1 is SGHVS and CDR2 is FQNEAQ. V was trimmed by 6 bases and J by 3 bases, leaving 17 bases between them. This chain's CDR3 is CASRNYRAGKETQYF. The CDR3 bases that were read are TGTGCCAGCAGGAACTACAGGGCGGGAAAAGAGACC.

This clone was found many times. The read ends 3 residues shy of where the CDR3 ends; the end is completed using the germline J gene. J is TRBJ2-7 and V is TRBV29-1; D call uncertain. The CDR3 extends over 13 amino acids. Germline loops: CDR1 SQVTM, CDR2 ANQGSEA. Trimming removed 6 bases from V and 2 bases from J, with 14 bases in between. Partial CDR3 DNA: TGCAGCGTGGCTGACACGATAACCTACGAG. The encoded protein is CSVADTITYE. The full CDR3 protein is CSVADTITYEQYF.

This clone showed up many times. The missing CDR3 end, 3 residues past where the read stops, is filled in from the germline J gene. The rearrangement joins TRBV20-1 to TRBJ2-1, with 7 bases lining up with TRBD2. The V segment lost 6 bases and the J segment 5 bases; nucleotides outside the gene matches: 19. CDR1 and CDR2 (germline): DFQATT, SNEGSKA (reference sequence). This CDR3 spans 17 amino acids. Partial CDR3 DNA: TGCAGTGCCGAAGGACTAAGGCAGGAGCGGGGAGACAATGAG. Its protein is CSAEGLRQERGDNE. The CDR3 as a whole reads CSAEGLRQERGDNEQFF.

In its sample, this clone was seen many times. The read gets to within 3 residues of the CDR3 end, and the germline J gene fills in the rest. V and J are TRBV5-4 and TRBJ1-5; D gene uncertain. Germline CDR1 is SGHNT and CDR2 is YYREEE (reference sequence). The CDR3 totals 15 residues. The V and J ends lost 4 bases and 7 bases respectively, with 18 bases between them. The CDR3 sequence: CASSRSPSAGQPQHF. The CDR3 DNA, read in part, is TGTGCCAGCAGCCGCTCACCCTCAGCAGGCCAGCCC. Filled out from reference TRBV5-4 and TRBJ1-5, the complete variable domain reads ETGVTQSPTHLIKTRGQQVTLRCSSQSGHNTVSWYQQALGQGPQFIFQYYREEENGRGNFPPRFSGLQFPNYSSELNVNALELDDSALYLCASSRSPSAGQPQHFGDGTRLSIL.

At least ten counts were recorded for this clone. The read falls 3 residues short of the CDR3 end, and the missing part is taken from the germline J gene. V gene TRBV7-8 combines with J gene TRBJ2-5; perhaps D is TRBD1 or TRBD2 (5 bases each). The CDR3 is made up of 16 amino acids. Germline V gene data show CDR1 as SGHVS and CDR2 as FQNEAQ. The V end was cut by 3 bases, the J end by 1 base, with 15 bases between. CDR3 amino acids: CASSLRAGYIQETQYF. CDR3 DNA, as far as it was read: TGTGCCAGCAGCTTGAGGGCAGGGTATATCCAAGAGACC. The entire variable domain, with the rest obtained from reference TRBV7-8 and TRBJ2-5, is as follows: GAGVSQSPRYKVAKRGQDVALRCDPISGHVSLFWYQQALGQGPEFLTYFQNEAQLDKSGLPSDRFFAERPEGSVSTLKIQRTQQEDSAVYLCASSLRAGYIQETQYFGPGTRLLVL.

This clone was detected many times. The read ends 3 residues before the CDR3 terminus; that terminus is restored from the germline J gene. The chain employs TRBV10-3 and TRBJ1-2, with 7 positions matching TRBD1. The J segment lost 2 bases and the V segment lost 6 bases, leaving 6 bases of the junction unmatched. The CDR3 runs to 14 residues. Germline V gene sequence: CDR1 ENHRY, CDR2 SYGVKD. The DNA read from the CDR3 is TGTGCCATCAGAGAGGAGACAGGGAACTATGGC. This sequence encodes CAIREETGNYG. The full CDR3 protein reads CAIREETGNYGYTF.

Ten or more counts support this clone. The CDR3 goes on 3 residues after the read ends, and that part is filled in from the germline J gene. The chain is built from TRBV20-1 and TRBJ1-3; possible D gene TRBD1, 5 bases. CDR1 and CDR2 (germline): DFQATT, SNEGSKA (reference sequence). V dropped 1 base and J dropped 2 bases, with 9 bases sitting between them. The CDR3 covers 14 residues. Here the CDR3 reads CSARAFRAGNTIYF. The covered CDR3 bases are TGCAGTGCTAGAGCATTCAGGGCTGGAAACACC.